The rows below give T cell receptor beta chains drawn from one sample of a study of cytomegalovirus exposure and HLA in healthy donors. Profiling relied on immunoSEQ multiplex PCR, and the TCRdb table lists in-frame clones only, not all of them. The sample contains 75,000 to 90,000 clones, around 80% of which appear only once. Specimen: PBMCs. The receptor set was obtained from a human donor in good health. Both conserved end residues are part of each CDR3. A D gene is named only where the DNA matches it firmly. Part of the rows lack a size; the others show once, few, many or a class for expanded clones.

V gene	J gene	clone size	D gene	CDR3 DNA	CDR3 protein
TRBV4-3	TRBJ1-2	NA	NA	TGCGCCAGCAGCCAAGTACAGGGCTATGGCTACACCTTC	CASSQVQGYGYTF
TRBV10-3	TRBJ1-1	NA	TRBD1	TGTGCCATCAGCACAGGGGACACTGAAGCTTTCTTT	CAISTGDTEAFF
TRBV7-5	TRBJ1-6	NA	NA	TGTGCCAGAAGCTCATGGAGGGGCAGGGATCGTTCACCCCTCCACTTT	CARSSWRGRDRSPLHF
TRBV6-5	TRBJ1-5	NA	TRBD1	TGTGCCAGCAGTTACACCCAAGGGGACAGGGTTCAGCATTTT	CASSYTQGDRVQHF
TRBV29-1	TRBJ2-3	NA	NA	TGCAGCGCTTCCGGGACAGCCGGGGGAGATACGCAGTATTTT	CSASGTAGGDTQYF
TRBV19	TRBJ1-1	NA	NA	TGTGCCAGTAGTATAGGTACAGCGGACCCGACGTTT	CASSIGTADPTF
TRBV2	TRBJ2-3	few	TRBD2	TGTGCCAGCAGTGACCCTGAGGTTAGCGGGGGGGGGCAGTATTTT	CASSDPEVSGGGQYF
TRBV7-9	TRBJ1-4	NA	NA	TGTGCCAGCAGCCCCGTAACTAATGAAAAACTGTTTTTT	CASSPVTNEKLFF
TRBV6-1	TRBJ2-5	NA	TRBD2	TGTGCCAGCAGTGCGACTAGCGGGGGATTGTACCAAGAGACCCAGTACTTC	CASSATSGGLYQETQYF
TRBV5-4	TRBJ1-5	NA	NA	TGTGCCAGCAGCTCCCCCGGACATAGCAATCAGCCCCAGCATTTT	CASSSPGHSNQPQHF
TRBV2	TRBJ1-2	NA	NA	TGTGCCAGCAGTGAACGCCCGAGGGAAAAGAACTATGGCTACACCTTC	CASSERPREKNYGYTF
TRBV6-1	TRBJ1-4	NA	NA	TGTGCCAGCAGTGAAAGCAGGGGTAATGAAAAACTGTTTTTT	CASSESRGNEKLFF
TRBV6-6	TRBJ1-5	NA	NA	TGTGCCAGCAGTGGGGCTACGGGTGGCAATCAGCCCCAGCATTTT	CASSGATGGNQPQHF
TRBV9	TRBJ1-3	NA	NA	TGTGCCAGCAGCGTAGGCACAGGGTCCGGAAACACCATATATTTT	CASSVGTGSGNTIYF
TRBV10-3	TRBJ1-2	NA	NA	TGTGCCATCAGTGAGGTAGACTCCCGTGGTGGCTACACCTTC	CAISEVDSRGGYTF
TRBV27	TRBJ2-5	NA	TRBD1	TGTGCCAGCAGTCCATTCGACAGGGGGGAGACCCAGTACTTC	CASSPFDRGETQYF
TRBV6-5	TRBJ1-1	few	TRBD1	TGTGCCATCAGGGACCGGGACAGGCCAAACACTGAAGCTTTCTTT	CAIRDRDRPNTEAFF
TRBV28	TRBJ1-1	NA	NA	TGTGCCAGCATTCATCACGGGGGTTACACTGAAGCTTTCTTT	CASIHHGGYTEAFF
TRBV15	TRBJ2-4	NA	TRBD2	TGTGCCACCAGTCCGGGCGGGGGTCGTGGTATTCAGTACTTC	CATSPGGGRGIQYF
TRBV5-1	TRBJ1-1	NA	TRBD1	TGCGCCAGCGGAAAAGGACAGGGGAGGACTCAATTCACTGAAGCTTTCTTT	CASGKGQGRTQFTEAFF
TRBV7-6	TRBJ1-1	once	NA	TGTGCCAGCAGCCCCCTGGGGGGTGGAGGCACTGAAGCTTTCTTT	CASSPLGGGGTEAFF
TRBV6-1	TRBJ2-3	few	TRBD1	TGTGCCAGCAGTGCCCGGGACAGGGTCCCTACTACTAGCACAGATACGCAGTATTTT	CASSARDRVPTTSTDTQYF
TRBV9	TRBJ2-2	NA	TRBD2	TGTGCCAGCGGCGTGGGGGGGGACACCGGGGAGCTGTTTTTT	CASGVGGDTGELFF
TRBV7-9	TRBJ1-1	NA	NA	TGTGCCAGCAGCCCGTATCCCGGGCAGGGGAACACTGAAGCTTTCTTT	CASSPYPGQGNTEAFF
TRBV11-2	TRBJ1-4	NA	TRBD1	TGTGCCAGCAGCGTGGGACAGGGAGGGGAAAAACTGTTTTTT	CASSVGQGGEKLFF
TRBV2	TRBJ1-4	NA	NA	TGTGCCAGCAGTGTGGGAGGGGGAGAAAAACTGTTTTTT	CASSVGGGEKLFF
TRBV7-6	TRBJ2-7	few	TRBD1	TGTGCCAGCAGCAGCAGGGGACAGGGGCGCTACGAGCAGTACTTC	CASSSRGQGRYEQYF
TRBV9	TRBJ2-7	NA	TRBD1	TGTGCCAGCAGCGCCGGACAGGTCTCTTCCTACGAGCAGTACTTC	CASSAGQVSSYEQYF
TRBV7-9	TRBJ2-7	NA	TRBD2	TGTGCCAGCAGCTTGGCTAGCGGGGGGAAGGCCCACGAGCAGTACTTC	CASSLASGGKAHEQYF
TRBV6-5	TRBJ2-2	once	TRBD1	TGTGCCAGCAGTTGGGACAGGGGTGGACGGGCCGGGGAGCTGTTTTTT	CASSWDRGGRAGELFF
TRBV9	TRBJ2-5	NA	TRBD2	TGTGCCAGCAGCGTGGGGGCGGCGGGGGGGCCGAAGGAGACCCAGTACTTC	CASSVGAAGGPKETQYF
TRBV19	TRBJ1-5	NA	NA	TGTGCCAGTAGTATTATGTCAGGGGTGGATCAGCCCCAGCATTTT	CASSIMSGVDQPQHF
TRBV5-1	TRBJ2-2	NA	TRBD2	TGCGCCAGCAGCGCGCGCGGGGGGTTGGCCGGGGAGCTGTTTTTT	CASSARGGLAGELFF
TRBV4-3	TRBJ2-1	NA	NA	TGCGCCAGCAGCCCTTATACAGGAGGGCCGGACAATGAGCAGTTCTTC	CASSPYTGGPDNEQFF
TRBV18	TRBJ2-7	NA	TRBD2	TGTGCCAGCTCACCACCGGGGTTAGCGGGGGGTCTCAACTACGAGCAGTACTTC	CASSPPGLAGGLNYEQYF
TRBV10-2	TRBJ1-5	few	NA	TGCGCCAGCAGTGATGAGTCCCCTCAGCCCCAGCATTTT	CASSDESPQPQHF
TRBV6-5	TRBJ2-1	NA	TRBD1	TGTGCCAGCAGTTACCGGACAGGGGTACTCTCGGATGAGCAGTTCTTC	CASSYRTGVLSDEQFF
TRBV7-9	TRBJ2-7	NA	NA	TGTGCCAGCAGCTCGACTAGTCTCCAGTACTACGAGCAGTACTTC	CASSSTSLQYYEQYF
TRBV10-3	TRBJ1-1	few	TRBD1	TGTGCCAGCAGCCTACTAGGGACAGGGCCTGAAGCTTTCTTT	CASSLLGTGPEAFF
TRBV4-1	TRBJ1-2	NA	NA	TGCGCCAGCAGCCAGAGGACTCAGGGAGGGGTCGAGGGCTACACCTTC	CASSQRTQGGVEGYTF
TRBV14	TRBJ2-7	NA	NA	TGTGCCAGCAGCCCGAACACCTACGAGCAGTACTTC	CASSPNTYEQYF
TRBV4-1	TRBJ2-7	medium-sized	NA	TGCGCCAGCAGCCAAGAACCAGGCAGGTACGAGCAGTACTTC	CASSQEPGRYEQYF
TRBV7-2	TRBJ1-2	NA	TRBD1	TGTGCCAGCAGCTCAGTGGGGGGTCAGGGGGTTTCGGGCTATGGCTACACCTTC	CASSSVGGQGVSGYGYTF
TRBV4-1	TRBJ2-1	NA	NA	TGCGCCAGCAGCCCAGCCAACAGACCAGGGGACAATGAGCGGTTCTTC	CASSPANRPGDNERFF
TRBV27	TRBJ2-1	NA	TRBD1	TGTGCCAGCAGTTATGACAGGGACGTCTCCTACAATGAGCAGTTCTTC	CASSYDRDVSYNEQFF
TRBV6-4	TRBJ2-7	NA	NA	TGTGCCAGCAGTGACTCCTGCACCAATAGCTCCTACGAGCAGTACTTC	CASSDSCTNSSYEQYF
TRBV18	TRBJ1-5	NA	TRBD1	TGTGCCAGCTCACCGGGACAGGGCGGGAATCAGCCCCAGCATTTT	CASSPGQGGNQPQHF
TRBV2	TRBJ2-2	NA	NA	TGTGCCAGCAGTCCGGACAGGAACACCGGGGAGCTGTTTTTT	CASSPDRNTGELFF
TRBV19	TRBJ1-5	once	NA	TGTGCCAGTAGTATCGAAACAGGGAACAATCAGCCCCAGCATTTT	CASSIETGNNQPQHF
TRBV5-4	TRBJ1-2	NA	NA	TGTGCCAGCACCGGACAGCTCAACTATGGCTACACCTTC	CASTGQLNYGYTF